A selection of T cell receptor beta chains follows, all from one sample in a study of identical twins. TCRdb fed the 5' RACE reads into MiXCR, producing one record per CDR3 protein. This sample has hundreds of thousands of distinct CDR3 sequences; 20% to 25% occur once, and the top ten carry 4% to 4.5%. The same data also went into a second study, on T cells expressing NK-cell markers.

Material for sequencing was PBMCs. These receptors were collected from a woman aged 18-29 years in good health. Each CDR3 is given with its conserved first and last residue. D genes are given only for firm matches. Where a row states a size, it is once, few, many or the class of an expanded clone; other rows omit it.

. TRBJ1-4 TRBV7-2 . TGTGCCAGCAGCTTAGGTCGCGTTGGCGGTGAAAAACTGTTTTTT CASSLGRVGGEKLFF
TRBD2 TRBJ2-1 TRBV29-1 . TGCAGCGTTGGTGCTAGCGGATATGAGCAGTTCTTC CSVGASGYEQFF
. TRBJ2-1 TRBV4-3 . TGCGCCAGCAGCCAGATACAAGCAAACAATGAGCAGTTCTTC CASSQIQANNEQFF
. TRBJ2-7 TRBV6-5 few TGTGCCAGCAGTTACTCGAGACGAGTTAGTAACGAGCAGTACTTC CASSYSRRVSNEQYF
. TRBJ2-5 TRBV10-3 few TGTGCCATCAGGGACCCGAGGGCCGGGGAGACCCAGTACTTC CAIRDPRAGETQYF
. TRBJ1-6 TRBV20-1 few TGCAGTGCTAGACCTCTAGGGGGTTCACCCCTCCACTTT CSARPLGGSPLHF
TRBD1 TRBJ2-5 TRBV7-9 few TGTGCCAGCATTGGACAGGGGCAAGAGACCCAGTACTTC CASIGQGQETQYF
. TRBJ2-5 TRBV6-1 . TGTGCCAGGGGTTTTAACCCCAGGGAGCTTTGGACCCAGTACTTC CARGFNPRELWTQYF
TRBD2 TRBJ2-2 TRBV27 few TGTGCCAGCAGTTACGTACCTCCAGCGGGAGCTTCATATAACACCGGGGAGCTGTTTTTT CASSYVPPAGASYNTGELFF
. TRBJ2-3 TRBV6-1 few TGTGCCAGCTTCCTAGGGGAGAGCACAGATACGCAGTATTTT CASFLGESTDTQYF
. TRBJ1-3 TRBV6-5 few TGTGCCAGCAGTTACTCCCCCAGGTCGACCTCTGGAAACACCATATATTTT CASSYSPRSTSGNTIYF
TRBD2 TRBJ2-3 TRBV5-3 . TGTGCCAGAAGCTTGGGTGACCCCTCGCGGGAGCTAGTGATGGGTACGCAGTATTTT CARSLGDPSRELVMGTQYF
. TRBJ2-7 TRBV10-3 . TGTGCCGGAGGGAGAGAGGGGGTGGGCGAGCAGTACTTC CAGGREGVGEQYF
. TRBJ1-6 TRBV6-5 many TGTGCCAGCAGTTACTCGGGAGAGGGTTGGTCACCCCTCCACTTT CASSYSGEGWSPLHF
. TRBJ2-7 TRBV7-2 many TGTGCCAGCAGCTTAGCGGGAGTGAGGGGAACCTACGAGCAGTACTTC CASSLAGVRGTYEQYF
TRBD2 TRBJ2-1 TRBV20-1 . TGCTGTGCTCGAACTAGCGGGGGGACAAGCTCCTACAATGAGCAGTTCTTC CCARTSGGTSSYNEQFF
TRBD2 TRBJ2-1 TRBV12-5 . TGTGCTAGTGGTTTGGTCCCAGCGGGAGCGGCCTACAATGAGCAGTTCTTC CASGLVPAGAAYNEQFF
TRBD1 TRBJ1-6 TRBV12-3/TRBV12-4 many TGTGCCAGCAGCTTCGGACAGGGGGGATCACCCCTCCACTTT CASSFGQGGSPLHF
. TRBJ2-1 TRBV6-1 few TGTGCCAGCAGCCCGAATCCAGTAATCGAGCAGTTCTTC CASSPNPVIEQFF
. TRBJ2-1 TRBV30 . TGTGCCTGGAGTGAACGGGAGTTTAAGTTCTTC CAWSEREFKFF
. TRBJ2-7 TRBV9 . TGTGCCAGCAGTCGGACGGCCGTAGTGGACGAGCAGTACTTC CASSRTAVVDEQYF
TRBD2 TRBJ2-1 TRBV6-2/TRBV6-3 many TGTGTGACAGCGGGACTAGCGAAGATCTCCTACAATGAGCAGTTCTTC CVTAGLAKISYNEQFF
. TRBJ2-1 TRBV6-1 . TGTGCCAGCACATTAGGGAAAGGAGTGAATGAGCAGTTCTTC CASTLGKGVNEQFF
TRBD1 TRBJ2-7 TRBV6-1 . TGTGCCAGCATCGGGACAGGGGGTCCCTACGAGCAGTACTTC CASIGTGGPYEQYF
TRBD1 TRBJ2-6 TRBV5-1 many TGCGCCAGCAGCCCCGGGACAGGAGGATCTGGGGCCAACGTCCTGACTTTC CASSPGTGGSGANVLTF
. TRBJ2-1 TRBV7-9 few TGTGCCAGCAGCTCAAGGGACACCGAGCAGTTCTTC CASSSRDTEQFF
. TRBJ1-1 TRBV12-3/TRBV12-4 . TGTGCCAGCAGTTTGGGGATCTTTGAAGCTTTCTTT CASSLGIFEAFF
TRBD1 TRBJ1-1 TRBV4-3 many TGCGCCAGCAGCGCCCAGGGGGGCAGAGAAGCTTTCTTT CASSAQGGREAFF
TRBD1 TRBJ2-1 TRBV20-1 few TGCAGTGCTAGAGATCCCCGGACAGGCAATGAGCAGTTCTTC CSARDPRTGNEQFF
. TRBJ2-1 TRBV20-1 few TGCAGTGCCGCCAGGGGATGGACTACTCGCAATGAGCAGTTCTTC CSAARGWTTRNEQFF
TRBD1 TRBJ2-7 TRBV4-1 . TGCGCCAGCAGCCAACGGACAGGGGGCTCCTACGAGCAGTACTTC CASSQRTGGSYEQYF
. TRBJ2-1 TRBV6-5 many TGTGCCAGCAGTTACTCATGGGGTAATGAGCAGTTCTTC CASSYSWGNEQFF
TRBD1 TRBJ2-7 TRBV5-4 . TGTGCCAGCAGCCGCCCAGGGGGACAAATGTACGAGCAGTACTTC CASSRPGGQMYEQYF
TRBD2 TRBJ2-7 TRBV5-5 . TGTGCCAGCAGCTTTCGACTAGCGGACTCCTACGAGCAGTACTTC CASSFRLADSYEQYF
TRBD2 TRBJ2-3 TRBV7-9 few TGTGCCAGCAGTCGGACTAGCGGGGTCGGTACGCAGTATTTT CASSRTSGVGTQYF
. TRBJ2-5 TRBV9 . TGTGCCAGCAGCGTTCAGGGTAGCGGTGAGACCCAGTACTTC CASSVQGSGETQYF
. TRBJ2-1 TRBV11-3 . TGTGCCAGCTTGCGAGGCGGCTCATACAATGAGCAGTTCTTC CASLRGGSYNEQFF
TRBD1 TRBJ2-3 TRBV15 few TGTGCCACCAGCAGGAGGGGGCTCACGGGCGCAGATACGCAGTATTTT CATSRRGLTGADTQYF
. TRBJ2-3 TRBV20-1 . TGCAGTGCCATCAAGGGAGCGCGGGTCACAGATACGCAGTATTTT CSAIKGARVTDTQYF
TRBD1 TRBJ1-1 TRBV5-1 few TGCGCCAGCACCCAACAGCCAGGGGGAGGGAACACTGAAGCTTTCTTT CASTQQPGGGNTEAFF
. TRBJ2-5 TRBV20-1 few TGCAGTGCCCCCGGCAGGGCAGAAGAGACCCAGTACTTC CSAPGRAEETQYF
TRBD2 TRBJ2-1 TRBV15 . TGTGCCACCAGCTCCGGGACTAGCGGATACAATGAGCAGTTCTTC CATSSGTSGYNEQFF